The 18 T cell receptor beta chains below come from one sample, sequenced in a study of T cell changes during pregnancy in multiple sclerosis. Some clones are missing from TCRdb's copy, which holds only in-frame ones; the method was immunoSEQ multiplex PCR. The sample holds just under 65,000 clones; 91% are singletons and the top ten take around 2.2%. The sequenced sample was peripheral blood, obtained in the third trimester of pregnancy. These TCRs come from a female donor in good health, enrolled as a control in a pregnancy study.

The gene calls are TRBV2 and TRBJ1-1, with D uncertain. Germline-derived CDR1 and CDR2 are SNHLY and FYNNEI. CDR3 size: 14 residues. The ends were cut back, 5 bases at V and 1 base at J, with 11 bases in the middle. Here the CDR3 DNA reads TGTGCCAGCAGTTTCAGTACAGCGAACACTGAAGCTTTCTTT. Its translation: CASSFSTANTEAFF.

This chain uses TRBV7-6 with TRBJ2-3, with no clear D. Germline V gives CDR1 SGHVS, CDR2 FNYEAQ. V lost 3 bases and J 2 bases, leaving 9 bases between the germline ends. CDR3 length equals 14 residues. The DNA for the CDR3 is TGTGCCAGCAGCTTGGGCTTAAACACAGATACGCAGTATTTT. This gives the protein CASSLGLNTDTQYF.

V is TRBV2 and J is TRBJ2-7, with 7 bases lining up with TRBD2. From germline, CDR1 is SNHLY and CDR2 FYNNEI. The trim removed 4 bases at V and 5 bases at J, leaving 8 bases unmatched. This CDR3 region has 14 residues. The CDR3 protein is CASSGRVGRDEQYF. The DNA for the CDR3 is TGTGCCAGCAGTGGTCGGGTAGGGAGGGACGAGCAGTACTTC. The full variable domain, with the rest looked up from reference TRBV2 and TRBJ2-7, is EPEVTQTPSHQVTQMGQEVILRCVPISNHLYFYWYRQILGQKVEFLVSFYNNEISEKSEIFDDQFSVERPDGSNFTLKIRSTKLEDSAMYFCASSGRVGRDEQYFGPGTRLTVT.

The chain links TRBV28 to TRBJ1-4; 8 bases align to TRBD1. The CDR3 totals 15 residues. CDR1 is MDHEN, CDR2 SYDVKM, per germline. J was trimmed by 5 bases and V by 5 bases; bases with no gene match: 7. For the CDR3, the DNA is TGTGCCAGCAGTCCCTACCAGGGGGCAAATGAAAAACTGTTTTTT. Protein: CASSPYQGANEKLFF.

This clone was seen only a few times. V usage is TRBV6-4 and J usage is TRBJ2-3; 7 positions match TRBD2. J was trimmed by 5 bases and V by 5 bases; bases with no gene match: 4. This CDR3 comprises 13 residues. The germline V gene encodes CDR1 MRHNA and CDR2 SNTAGT. The CDR3 nucleotides read TGTGCCAGCAGTCGGACTAGTGAAGATACGCAGTATTTT. Translating gives CASSRTSEDTQYF.

The chain links TRBV7-2 to TRBJ1-1; 9 positions agree with TRBD1. The CDR3 contains 13 residues. Per the germline V gene, CDR1 is SGHTA and CDR2 is FQGNSA. V lost 9 bases, J lost 2 bases, and 4 bases stayed unmatched. CDR3 nucleotide sequence: TGTGCCAGTAGACAGGGGGTCAACACTGAAGCTTTCTTT. Protein sequence: CASRQGVNTEAFF.

This rearrangement joins TRBV5-1 to TRBJ2-3; D unresolved. The CDR3 sequence is 15 residues long. Germline V gene lookup returns CDR1 SGHRS and CDR2 YFSETQ. Trimming took off 4 bases at V and 1 base at J, with 13 bases between the two ends. CDR3 sequence: CASSVAPVGTDTQYF. The CDR3 DNA reads TGCGCCAGCAGCGTTGCCCCGGTGGGCACAGATACGCAGTATTTT.

This chain connects TRBV9 to TRBJ2-5; perhaps TRBD2 as D (7 bases). Per the germline V gene, CDR1 is SGDLS and CDR2 is YYNGEE. V lost 4 bases to trimming and J lost 3 bases, with 16 bases between them. This CDR3 has 15 amino acids. For the CDR3, the DNA is TGTGCCAGCAGCCCCCCAAGGGGGGGGGAAGAGACCCAGTACTTC. As protein: CASSPPRGGEETQYF.

The table lists this clone with a few counts. A read error may produce the germline difference seen at one junction end. The chain links TRBV7-7 to TRBJ2-1; 8 bases match TRBD2. The CDR3 is 14 residues long. Germline assignment: CDR1 SSHAT and CDR2 FNYEAQ (reference sequence). The CDR3 reads CASSFGTSSREQFF. The CDR3, as DNA: TGTGCTAGCAGCTTCGGGACTAGTTCGCGTGAGCAGTTCTTC.

The gene calls are TRBV27 and TRBJ1-6; TRBD1 agrees at 8 bases. Germline V gene lookup returns CDR1 MNHEY and CDR2 SMNVEV (reference sequence). The CDR3 sequence is 15 residues long. Germline trimming cut 5 bases from V and 8 bases from J; bases unmatched to any gene: 8. CDR3 protein: CASSPTGTGYSPLHF. The CDR3 DNA reads as TGTGCCAGCAGTCCGACCGGGACAGGCTATTCACCCCTCCACTTT.

This clone has more than one count but fewer than ten. J is TRBJ1-2 and V is TRBV4-1; maybe TRBD1 (5 bases). CDR1 and CDR2 (germline): MGHRA, YSYEKL. V was pared by 1 base and J by 8 bases, with 8 bases between. The CDR3 totals 12 residues. The CDR3, as DNA: TGCGCCAGCAGCCAAGGGGGCTCAGGCTACACCTTC. The encoded protein is CASSQGGSGYTF.

V and J are TRBV27 and TRBJ2-1; D gene ambiguous. Germline assignment: CDR1 MNHEY and CDR2 SMNVEV (reference sequence). This CDR3 spans 14 amino acids. Trimming shortened V by 3 bases and J by 4 bases, and 10 bases separated the two germline ends. This CDR3 reads CASSFAAAYNEQFF. As DNA, the CDR3 is TGTGCCAGCAGTTTCGCGGCCGCATACAATGAGCAGTTCTTC.

The V gene is TRBV18, the J gene TRBJ2-7; TRBD2 matches at 8 bases. CDR3 length: 14 amino acids. Germline-derived CDR1 and CDR2 are KGHSH and LQKENI. V lost 6 bases to trimming and J lost 4 bases; unmatched junction nucleotides: 8. CDR3: CASSPGGRTYEQYF. The CDR3 nucleotides are TGTGCCAGCTCTCCCGGCGGGAGGACTTACGAGCAGTACTTC.

The rearrangement uses TRBV5-1 and TRBJ2-1; 10 nucleotides agree with TRBD2. The CDR3 is 18 residues long. From germline, CDR1 is SGHRS and CDR2 YFSETQ. Germline trimming cut 2 bases from V and 0 bases from J; bases unmatched to any gene: 8. CDR3 nucleotides: TGCGCCAGCAGCTTAACTACTAGCGGGGTCAGCTCCTACAATGAGCAGTTCTTC. It translates to CASSLTTSGVSSYNEQFF.

This chain joins TRBV6-6 and TRBJ2-1; 8 positions agree with TRBD2. The germline V gene encodes CDR1 MNHNY and CDR2 SVGAGI (reference sequence). Trimming cost V 7 bases and J 0 bases; bases outside gene matches: 8. The CDR3 totals 16 residues. The CDR3 coding sequence is TGTGCCAGCACCCGGCTGGCGGGGGGCTCCTACAATGAGCAGTTCTTC. Its translation: CASTRLAGGSYNEQFF.

The chain uses TRBV14 and TRBJ2-1, with D possibly matching TRBD2 (6 bases). CDR1 SGHDN and CDR2 FVKESK come from the germline V gene. This CDR3 is 11 amino acids long. V was trimmed by 3 bases and J by 9 bases, leaving 6 bases between them. For the CDR3, the DNA is TGTGCCAGCAGCCAGGGAGGTGAGCAGTTCTTC. It specifies CASSQGGEQFF.

This clone was counted between two and nine times. The chain combines TRBV6-5 with TRBJ2-6; 7 bases map to TRBD2. The CDR3 totals 16 residues. Per germline, CDR1 MNHEY and CDR2 SVGAGI. Trimming removed 0 bases from V and 2 bases from J; junction bases left unmatched: 1. The CDR3 protein is CASSYSGGTGANVLTF. DNA of the CDR3: TGTGCCAGCAGTTACTCGGGGGGGACTGGGGCCAACGTCCTGACTTTC.

In its sample, this clone was seen once. CDR3 in amino acids: CASSPVGGVSQYGYTF. Here the CDR3 DNA reads TGTGCCAGCAGCCCAGTAGGCGGAGTGTCTCAATATGGCTACACCTTC. The chain uses TRBV7-8 and TRBJ1-2; D is undetermined. Germline assignment: CDR1 SGHVS and CDR2 FQNEAQ. The CDR3 extends over 16 amino acids. The V gene lost 5 bases and the J gene lost 5 bases, with 21 bases spanning the gap.